The 25 T cell receptor beta chains reported below all come from one sample, sequenced in a study of blood T cell repertoires in COVID-19 (dated by TCRdb to the early 2020s). Library prep was done by the immunoSEQ multiplex PCR assay. TCRdb took over this immuneACCESS table, retaining in-frame rearrangements with V and J assigned. Such tables are incomplete; in checked studies, under half of the missing clones stem from an unresolved V gene, and the remainder is unexplained. A total of fewer than 350,000 clones appear in this sample, 90% of them only once. 1.7% of the sample comes from the top ten. The sequenced sample consisted of PBMCs or T cells enriched from blood (not recorded which). These receptors came from a woman aged 18-29 years with acute COVID-19.

The chain uses TRBV27 and TRBJ1-5; D gene unclear. Germline-derived CDR1 and CDR2 are MNHEY and SMNVEV (reference sequence). Trimming left V 3 bases short and J 5 bases short, with 8 bases between. CDR3 size: 13 residues. The CDR3 is CASSFLRDQPQHF. CDR3 DNA: TGTGCCAGCAGTTTTTTGCGGGATCAGCCCCAGCATTTT.

The V and J genes are TRBV28 and TRBJ2-2; 8 nucleotides align to TRBD1. With 6 bases clipped from V and 2 bases from J, the junction kept 5 bases outside the gene matches. CDR3 length equals 15 residues. Germline CDR1 reads MDHEN; CDR2 reads SYDVKM. Here the CDR3 reads CASRPGGLNTGELFF. CDR3 nucleotide sequence: TGTGCCAGCAGACCAGGGGGCTTAAACACCGGGGAGCTGTTTTTT.

The CDR3 protein is CASTREGPGPQHF. CDR3 bases: TGTGCCAGCACTAGAGAGGGCCCCGGGCCCCAGCATTTT. V and J are TRBV6-5 and TRBJ1-5, with D unclear. The length of the CDR3 is 13 residues. Per the germline V gene, CDR1 is MNHEY and CDR2 is SVGAGI. The V gene lost 7 bases and the J gene lost 9 bases, with 16 bases spanning the gap.

V usage is TRBV7-8 and J usage is TRBJ1-1; D is perhaps TRBD1 (6 bases). The V end lost 6 bases, the J end lost 4 bases, and 9 bases lay between the germline ends. The germline gives CDR1 SGHVS, CDR2 FQNEAQ. The CDR3 spans 12 residues. The CDR3: CASSRGGTEAFF. CDR3 DNA sequence: TGTGCCAGCAGTAGGGGGGGCACTGAAGCTTTCTTT.

The chain couples TRBV7-8 to TRBJ1-2; 8 positions match TRBD1. Germline trimming cut 1 base from V and 5 bases from J; bases unmatched to any gene: 3. Germline lookup yields CDR1 SGHVS and CDR2 FQNEAQ. This CDR3 is built from 14 residues. CDR3 loop: CASSLGGQGYGYTF. DNA for the CDR3: TGTGCCAGCAGCTTAGGTGGACAGGGATATGGCTACACCTTC.

This clone was counted a few times. The chain uses TRBV7-9 and TRBJ2-7; weak D call: TRBD1 (7 bases). CDR3 length: 13 amino acids. CDR1 is SEHNR, CDR2 FQNEAQ, per germline (reference sequence). Trimming removed 5 bases from V and 7 bases from J, with 15 bases in between. This CDR3 is CASSLRQGGEQYF. In nucleotides, the CDR3 is TGTGCCAGCAGCCTGCGACAGGGAGGAGAGCAGTACTTC.

This chain joins TRBV19 and TRBJ2-7, with 10 positions matching TRBD1. CDR3 length equals 15 residues. The junction had 8 bases not matched to a gene; V was cut back by 7 bases and J by 2 bases. Germline CDR1 is LNHDA and CDR2 is SQIVND (reference sequence). The CDR3 here is CASNPGTGVTYEQYF. CDR3 bases: TGTGCCAGTAACCCCGGGACAGGGGTGACCTACGAGCAGTACTTC. The whole variable domain, filled in from reference TRBV19 and TRBJ2-7, reads DGGITQSPKYLFRKEGQNVTLSCEQNLNHDAMYWYRQDPGQGLRLIYYSQIVNDFQKGDIAEGYSVSREKKESFPLTVTSAQKNPTAFYLCASNPGTGVTYEQYFGPGTRLTVT.

This clone is a singleton in its sample. The chain is built from TRBV3-1 (or the pseudogene TRBV3-2) and TRBJ1-3; tentative D call: TRBD1 (5 bases). Between the trimmed V and J ends, which lost 6 bases and 4 bases, there was a span of 13 bases. Germline assignment: CDR1 LGHDT and CDR2 YNNKEL (reference sequence). CDR3 size: 14 residues. The CDR3 loop reads CASRSSGSGNTIYF. The CDR3 region has the DNA TGTGCCAGCAGGTCGTCAGGGTCAGGAAACACCATATATTTT.

The chain couples TRBV14 to TRBJ2-1, with 13 bases aligning to TRBD2. CDR1 is SGHDN, CDR2 FVKESK, per germline. The CDR3 totals 18 residues. V lost 1 base to trimming and J lost 8 bases; unmatched junction nucleotides: 11. The CDR3 DNA follows: TGTGCCAGCAGCCAAGGATCTCTGGGACTAGCGGGAAGGTATGAGCAGTTCTTC. The encoded protein is CASSQGSLGLAGRYEQFF.

This rearrangement joins TRBV5-1 to TRBJ2-7, with 7 nucleotides matching TRBD1. After removal of 5 bases from V and 2 bases from J, the junction contained 4 bases not matched to a gene. Germline V gene sequence: CDR1 SGHRS, CDR2 YFSETQ. The CDR3 runs to 13 residues. CDR3: CASRPGTAYEQYF. CDR3 DNA: TGCGCCAGCAGACCAGGGACAGCCTACGAGCAGTACTTC.

The genes are TRBV11-1 and TRBJ2-5, with 8 bases lining up with TRBD1. Germline values: CDR1 SGHAT, CDR2 FQDESV (reference sequence). CDR3 length: 14 residues. V lost 4 bases, J lost 3 bases, and 4 bases stayed unmatched. In nucleotides, the CDR3 is TGTGCCAGCAGCTCTTACAGGGGGGAAGAGACCCAGTACTTC. Amino acids: CASSSYRGEETQYF.

The chain employs TRBV7-6 and TRBJ2-1, with D possibly matching TRBD2 (6 bases). V dropped 5 bases and J dropped 4 bases, with 9 bases sitting between them. The germline gives CDR1 SGHVS, CDR2 FNYEAQ. This CDR3 is 13 amino acids long. In DNA form, the CDR3 reads TGTGCCAGCAGCCCCCGGGGGTACAATGAGCAGTTCTTC. Translating gives CASSPRGYNEQFF.

As regards this clone: Within the sample, other DNA sequences also encode this same CDR3. V is TRBV6-5 and J is TRBJ2-7; 9 nucleotides align to TRBD2. The V segment lost 6 bases and the J segment 0 bases; nucleotides outside the gene matches: 3. Germline V CDR1 and CDR2: MNHEY, SVGAGI. The CDR3 spans 14 residues. CDR3 in amino acids: CASSSSGSSYEQYF. The DNA for the CDR3 is TGTGCCAGCAGCAGTAGCGGGAGCTCCTACGAGCAGTACTTC.

This clone has just one count. The chain carries TRBV7-9 and TRBJ2-2; 7 nucleotides match TRBD1. The germline CDR1 and CDR2 sequences are SEHNR and FQNEAQ (reference sequence). J was trimmed by 1 base and V by 1 base; bases with no gene match: 3. This CDR3 region has 16 residues. Here the CDR3 reads CASSLGDRVNTGELFF. CDR3 DNA sequence: TGTGCCAGCAGCTTAGGAGACAGGGTGAACACCGGGGAGCTGTTTTTT.

CDR3 DNA sequence: TGTGCCAGCAGTTACGCCCGGGTCACTGAAGCTTTCTTT. Amino acid sequence: CASSYARVTEAFF. This chain connects TRBV6-2 or TRBV6-3 to TRBJ1-1; the D is unclear. There are 13 residues in the CDR3. Germline CDR1 MNHEY, CDR2 SVGEGT. V was pared by 2 bases and J by 4 bases, with 8 bases between.

The chain uses TRBV18 and TRBJ1-2; TRBD1 agrees at 7 bases. Germline V gene sequence: CDR1 KGHSH, CDR2 LQKENI. After removal of 3 bases from V and 4 bases from J, the junction contained 8 bases not matched to a gene. This CDR3 region has 15 residues. As DNA, the CDR3 is TGTGCCAGCTCACCGCCGACAGGGTGGACCTATGGCTACACCTTC. Protein: CASSPPTGWTYGYTF. The full variable domain, in which reference TRBV18 and TRBJ1-2 provide the parts outside the CDR3, is NAGVMQNPRHLVRRRGQEARLRCSPMKGHSHVYWYRQLPEEGLKFMVYLQKENIIDESGMPKERFSAEFPKEGPSILRIQQVVRGDSAAYFCASSPPTGWTYGYTFGSGTRLTVV.

The chain joins TRBV6-2 or TRBV6-3 to TRBJ2-3; 7 bases align to TRBD2. This CDR3 has 15 amino acids. V lost 7 bases and J lost 7; bases outside the gene matches: 14. Looked up from germline, CDR1 is MNHEY and CDR2 is SVGEGT. CDR3 nucleotides: TGTGCCAGCATCCCCGGGGGAGGGAAGGGGAATACGCAGTATTTT. Residues: CASIPGGGKGNTQYF.

The V and J genes are TRBV2 and TRBJ1-1, with TRBD1 identical over 9 bases. The V gene's germline CDR1 is SNHLY and CDR2 FYNNEI. The trim removed 6 bases at V and 1 base at J, leaving 0 bases unmatched. The CDR3 has 13 residues. CDR3: CASRGQGNTEAFF. CDR3 bases: TGTGCCAGCAGGGGACAGGGGAACACTGAAGCTTTCTTT.

The chain joins TRBV7-9 to TRBJ1-3; 7 bases map to TRBD1. With V trimmed by 10 bases and J by 4 bases, 4 bases remained unmatched. Germline CDR1 reads SEHNR; CDR2 reads FQNEAQ (reference sequence). The CDR3 contains 12 residues. The CDR3 sequence is CATPGQGNTIYF. CDR3 sequence (DNA): TGTGCCACCCCGGGACAGGGAAACACCATATATTTT. Complete variable domain (other parts from reference TRBV7-9 and TRBJ1-3): DTGVSQNPRHKITKRGQNVTFRCDPISEHNRLYWYRQTLGQGPEFLTYFQNEAQLEKSRLLSDRFSAERPKGSFSTLEIQRTEQGDSAMYLCATPGQGNTIYFGEGSWLTVV.

The V and J genes are TRBV9 and TRBJ2-7, with 10 bases lining up with TRBD2. Germline V gene sequence: CDR1 SGDLS, CDR2 YYNGEE. V was pared by 3 bases and J by 5 bases, with 5 bases of the junction left unmatched. The CDR3 length is 14 residues. For the CDR3, the DNA is TGTGCCAGCAGCGCTAGCGGGAGTGCGGACGAGCAGTACTTC. It specifies CASSASGSADEQYF. The entire variable domain, with the rest obtained from reference TRBV9 and TRBJ2-7, is as follows: DSGVTQTPKHLITATGQRVTLRCSPRSGDLSVYWYQQSLDQGLQFLIQYYNGEERAKGNILERFSAQQFPDLHSELNLSSLELGDSALYFCASSASGSADEQYFGPGTRLTVT.

The chain links TRBV7-9 to TRBJ1-1; 8 bases line up with TRBD1. Looked up from germline, CDR1 is SEHNR and CDR2 is FQNEAQ (reference sequence). The length of the CDR3 is 17 residues. The V segment lost 5 bases and the J segment 5 bases; nucleotides outside the gene matches: 16. The CDR3 region has the DNA TGTGCCAGCAGCGAATGGGGGACAGGCCGGTCGGGTACTGAAGCTTTCTTT. It codes for CASSEWGTGRSGTEAFF.

The V call is TRBV28, the J call TRBJ1-5; D ambiguous. V lost 3 bases and J lost 1, with 7 bases in between. The CDR3 spans 14 residues. Germline V lookup: CDR1 MDHEN, CDR2 SYDVKM. The CDR3 sequence: CASSLFGSNQPQHF. The CDR3 DNA reads TGTGCCAGCAGTTTGTTTGGCAGCAATCAGCCCCAGCATTTT.

The V and J genes are TRBV30 and TRBJ1-5, with a weak D call TRBD1 (6 bases). The germline V and J ends were trimmed by 0 bases and 4 bases, with 10 bases remaining between them. Germline values: CDR1 GTSNPN, CDR2 SVGIG (reference sequence). The CDR3 spans 14 residues. The CDR3 reads CAWSVGGPNQPQHF. The CDR3 DNA is TGTGCCTGGAGTGTGGGGGGGCCTAATCAGCCCCAGCATTTT.

In this sample, this clone turned up a few times. The chain links TRBV4-1 to TRBJ2-1, with 13 positions matching TRBD2. J gave up 9 bases and V 4 bases, and 15 bases lay outside the gene matches. The length of the CDR3 is 18 residues. Germline V CDR1 and CDR2: MGHRA, YSYEKL. CDR3 coding DNA: TGCGCCAGCAGCCTACGTCCCGGGACTAGCGGGACGTACGGTGAGCAGTTCTTC. It encodes CASSLRPGTSGTYGEQFF.

V usage is TRBV5-4 and J usage is TRBJ2-7; D may be TRBD2 (5 bases). CDR3 length: 14 residues. The germline gives CDR1 SGHNT, CDR2 YYREEE (reference sequence). Between the trimmed V and J ends, which lost 4 bases and 2 bases, there was a span of 13 bases. The CDR3 region is CASSGTGKPYEQYF. DNA for the CDR3: TGTGCCAGCAGCGGTACGGGGAAACCCTACGAGCAGTACTTC.